Only a few counts were recorded for the clone carrying this T cell receptor beta chain. Antigen: not known. The CDR3 loop spans 13 amino acids. CDR1 MRHNA and CDR2 SNTAGT come from the germline V gene. Deletions cut 0 bases from V and 6 bases from J, with 7 bases between. This sample is part of a study of cytomegalovirus exposure and HLA in healthy donors. As for the study in general: An early release of data contained approximately 80 million unique TCRs, which came from HLA-typed donors.

Study-wide results and caveats: Roughly uniform depth of sequencing across donors was assumed in presence/absence analyses.

The PCR made use of 60 Vbeta and 13 Jbeta primers. Original processing methods: Later reanalysis found tens of millions of unique TCR beta chains, about 11 million of them shared. Measured with immunoSEQ multiplex PCR; TCRdb has only the in-frame clones, and not every one. The V and J calls and the clone size are those of that table, but D and trimming were determined from the DNA. The sample has fewer than 200,000 clones, roughly nine tenths seen once. The rearrangement uses TRBV6-4 and TRBJ2-3; D uncertain. The sample was PBMCs. The TCR sequence derives from a woman between 25 and 40 years old in good health and CMV-seronegative. The CDR3 DNA follows: TGTGCCAGCAGTGACTCGTTGGAGGATACGCAGTATTTT. It translates to CASSDSLEDTQYF.